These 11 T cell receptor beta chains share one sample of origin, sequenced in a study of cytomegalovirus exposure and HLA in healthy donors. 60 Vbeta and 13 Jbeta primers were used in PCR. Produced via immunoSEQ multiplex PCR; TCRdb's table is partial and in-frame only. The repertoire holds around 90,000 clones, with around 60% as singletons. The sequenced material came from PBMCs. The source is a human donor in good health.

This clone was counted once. CDR3 bases: TGTGCCAGTAGTGCGGACAGTTCCCCAACAACTAATGAAAAACTGTTTTTT. Encoded protein: CASSADSSPTTNEKLFF. V usage is TRBV19 and J usage is TRBJ1-4; possible D gene TRBD1, 6 bases. Germline CDR1 reads LNHDA; CDR2 reads SQIVND (reference sequence). V gave up 5 bases and J gave up 0 bases, with 16 bases separating them. The CDR3 totals 17 residues. Full variable domain (missing parts from reference TRBV19 and TRBJ1-4): DGGITQSPKYLFRKEGQNVTLSCEQNLNHDAMYWYRQDPGQGLRLIYYSQIVNDFQKGDIAEGYSVSREKKESFPLTVTSAQKNPTAFYLCASSADSSPTTNEKLFFGSGTQLSVL.

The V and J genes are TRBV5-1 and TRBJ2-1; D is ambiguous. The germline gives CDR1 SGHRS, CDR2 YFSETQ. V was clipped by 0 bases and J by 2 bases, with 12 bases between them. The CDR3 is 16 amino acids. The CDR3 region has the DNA TGCGCCAGCAGCTTGGCCTCTAGGCTACCCTACAATGAGCAGTTCTTC. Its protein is CASSLASRLPYNEQFF.

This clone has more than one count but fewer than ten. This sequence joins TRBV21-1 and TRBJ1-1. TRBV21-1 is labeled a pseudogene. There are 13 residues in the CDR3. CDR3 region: CASSANRGTEAFF. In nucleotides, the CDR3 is TGTGCCAGCAGCGCGAACCGGGGGACCGAAGCTTTCTTT.

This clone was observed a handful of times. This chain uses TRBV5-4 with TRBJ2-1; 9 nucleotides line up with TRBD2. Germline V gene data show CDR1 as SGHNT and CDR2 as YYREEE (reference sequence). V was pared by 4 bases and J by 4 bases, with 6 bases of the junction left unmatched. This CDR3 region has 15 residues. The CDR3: CASSPQAGGYNEQFF. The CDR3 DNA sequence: TGTGCCAGCAGCCCACAAGCGGGGGGTTACAATGAGCAGTTCTTC.

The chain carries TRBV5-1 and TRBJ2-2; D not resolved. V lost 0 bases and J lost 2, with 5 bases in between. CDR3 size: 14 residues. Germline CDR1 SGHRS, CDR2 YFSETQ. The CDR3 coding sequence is TGCGCCAGCAGCTTGGGTTCTAACACCGGGGAGCTGTTTTTT. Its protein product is CASSLGSNTGELFF.

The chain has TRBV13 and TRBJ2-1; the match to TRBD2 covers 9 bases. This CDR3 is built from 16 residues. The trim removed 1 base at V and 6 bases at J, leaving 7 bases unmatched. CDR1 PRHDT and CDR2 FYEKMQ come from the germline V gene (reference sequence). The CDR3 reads CASSLAAGGAGNEQFF. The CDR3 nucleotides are TGTGCCAGCAGCTTAGCGGCGGGGGGGGCCGGCAATGAGCAGTTCTTC.

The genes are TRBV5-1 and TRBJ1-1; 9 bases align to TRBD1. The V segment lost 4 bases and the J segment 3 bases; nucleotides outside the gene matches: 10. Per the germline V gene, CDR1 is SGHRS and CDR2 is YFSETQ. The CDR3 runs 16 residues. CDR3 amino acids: CASSKGQGRLDTEAFF. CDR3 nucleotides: TGCGCCAGCAGCAAGGGACAGGGAAGGTTGGACACTGAAGCTTTCTTT.

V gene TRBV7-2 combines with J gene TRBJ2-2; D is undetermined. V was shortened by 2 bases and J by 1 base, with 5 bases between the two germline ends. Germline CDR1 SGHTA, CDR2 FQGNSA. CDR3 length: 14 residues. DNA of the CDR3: TGTGCCAGCAGCTTACTAGGGAACACCGGGGAGCTGTTTTTT. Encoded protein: CASSLLGNTGELFF.

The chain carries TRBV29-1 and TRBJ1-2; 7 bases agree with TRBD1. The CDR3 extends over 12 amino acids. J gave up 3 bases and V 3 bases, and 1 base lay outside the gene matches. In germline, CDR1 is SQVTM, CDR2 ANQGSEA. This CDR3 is CSVEDRYYGYTF. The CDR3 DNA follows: TGCAGCGTTGAGGACAGGTACTATGGCTACACCTTC. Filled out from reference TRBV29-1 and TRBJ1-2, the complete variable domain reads SAVISQKPSRDICQRGTSLTIQCQVDSQVTMMFWYRQQPGQSLTLIATANQGSEATYESGFVIDKFPISRPNLTFSTLTVSNMSPEDSSIYLCSVEDRYYGYTFGSGTRLTVV.

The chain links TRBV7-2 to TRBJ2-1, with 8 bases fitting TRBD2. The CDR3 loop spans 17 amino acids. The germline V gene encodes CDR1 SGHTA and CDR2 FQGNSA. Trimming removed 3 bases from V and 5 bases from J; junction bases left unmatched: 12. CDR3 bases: TGTGCCAGCAGCTTGATATTTGGTAGCGGGGCCAACAATGAGCAGTTCTTC. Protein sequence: CASSLIFGSGANNEQFF.

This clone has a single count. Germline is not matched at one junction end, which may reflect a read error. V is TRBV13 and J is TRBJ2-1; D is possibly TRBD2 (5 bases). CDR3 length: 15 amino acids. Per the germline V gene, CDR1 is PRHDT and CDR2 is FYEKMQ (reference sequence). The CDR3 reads CASSLEGSSYHEQFF. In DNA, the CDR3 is TGTGCCAGCAGCTTAGAAGGGTCTAGCTACCATGAGCAGTTCTTC. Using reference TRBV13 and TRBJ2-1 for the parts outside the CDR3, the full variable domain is AAGVIQSPRHLIKEKRETATLKCYPIPRHDTVYWYQQGPGQDPQFLISFYEKMQSDKGSIPDRFSAQQFSDYHSELNMSSLELGDSALYFCASSLEGSSYHEQFFGPGTRLTVL.